This T cell receptor beta chain was sequenced for a study of blood T cell repertoires in COVID-19. Study overall: Samples came from the United States, Italy and Spain, spanning acute and convalescent COVID-19. T cells, B-cell-depleted T cells, or PBMCs supplied cDNA or gDNA.

Authors' processing steps: How many nucleated cells were present was estimated from reference gene primer amplification. Measured with immunoSEQ multiplex PCR; TCRdb has only the in-frame clones, and not every one. V, J and clone size derive from that table, while D and trimming were established from the DNA sequence. The table lists about 110,000 clones, approximately 82% of them singletons. The CDR3 is 14 residues long. The gene calls are TRBV21-1 and TRBJ1-5; the table's TRBD1 call for D was not verified on the DNA. TRBV21-1 is a recognized pseudogene. This clonotype originated in a woman older than 75 with active or convalescent COVID-19. Material: peripheral blood. For the CDR3, the DNA is TGTGCCAGCCCGACAGGGATTAGCAATCAGCCCCAGCATTTT. Translated, it gives CASPTGISNQPQHF.